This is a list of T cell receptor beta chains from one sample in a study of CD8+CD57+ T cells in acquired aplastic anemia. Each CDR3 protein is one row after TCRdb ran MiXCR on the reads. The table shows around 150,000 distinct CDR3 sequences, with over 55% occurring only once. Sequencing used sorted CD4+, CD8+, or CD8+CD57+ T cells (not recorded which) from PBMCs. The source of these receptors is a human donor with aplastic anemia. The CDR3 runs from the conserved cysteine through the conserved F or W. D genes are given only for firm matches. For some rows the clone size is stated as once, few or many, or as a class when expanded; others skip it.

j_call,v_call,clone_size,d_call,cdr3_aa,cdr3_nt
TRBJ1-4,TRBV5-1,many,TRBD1,CASSLGGTVLPNEKLFF,TGCGCCAGCAGCTTGGGCGGGACAGTTCTGCCTAATGAAAAACTGTTTTTT
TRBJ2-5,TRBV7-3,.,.,CASSLPGEETQYF,TGTGCCAGCAGCCTGCCCGGGGAAGAGACCCAGTACTTC
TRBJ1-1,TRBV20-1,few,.,CSSHLNTEAFF,TGCAGTTCGCATCTGAACACTGAAGCTTTCTTT
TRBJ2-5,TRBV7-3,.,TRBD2,CASSLGTNLRETQYF,TGTGCCAGCAGCCTAGGGACTAACCTTCGGGAGACCCAGTACTTC
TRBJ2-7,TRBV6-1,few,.,CASSRQGGEQYF,TGTGCCAGCAGTAGACAGGGAGGGGAGCAGTACTTC
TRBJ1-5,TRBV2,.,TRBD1,CASSIGQGHTSQPQHF,TGTGCCAGCAGCATCGGACAGGGACACACAAGTCAGCCCCAGCATTTT
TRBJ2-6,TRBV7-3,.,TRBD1,CASSLRGQGMTTGANVLTF,TGTGCCAGCAGCTTAAGGGGACAGGGCATGACTACTGGGGCCAACGTCCTGACTTTC
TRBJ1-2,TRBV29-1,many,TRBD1,CSLTGNDYGYTF,TGCAGCTTGACAGGGAACGACTATGGCTACACCTTC
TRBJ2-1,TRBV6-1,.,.,CASSTGSSYNEQFF,TGTGCCAGCAGCACAGGTAGCTCCTACAATGAGCAGTTCTTC
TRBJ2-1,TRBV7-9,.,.,CASSLGAGLNEQFF,TGTGCCAGCAGCTTAGGAGCAGGGCTGAATGAGCAGTTCTTC
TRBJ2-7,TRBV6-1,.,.,CASSRDRSGHEQYF,TGTGCCAGCAGTCGAGACCGGTCTGGGCACGAGCAGTACTTC
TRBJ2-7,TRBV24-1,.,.,CATEDKQGSYEQYF,TGTGCCACCGAGGATAAACAGGGCTCCTACGAGCAGTACTTC
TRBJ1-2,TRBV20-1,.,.,CSARGLASYGYTF,TGCAGTGCTAGAGGACTGGCGAGCTATGGCTACACCTTC
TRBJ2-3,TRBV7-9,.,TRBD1,CASSLERGHDTQYF,TGTGCCAGCAGCCTAGAGAGGGGGCATGATACGCAGTATTTT
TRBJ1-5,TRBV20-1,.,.,CSARDEGRNNQPQHF,TGCAGTGCTAGAGATGAAGGGAGGAACAATCAGCCCCAGCATTTT
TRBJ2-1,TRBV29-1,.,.,CSVDGWFGANEQFF,TGCAGCGTTGACGGTTGGTTTGGCGCCAATGAGCAGTTCTTC
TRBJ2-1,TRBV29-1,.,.,CSVVLDEQFF,TGCAGCGTTGTCTTGGATGAGCAGTTCTTC
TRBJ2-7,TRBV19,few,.,CASSMGGGLYEQYF,TGTGCCAGTAGTATGGGGGGGGGGCTCTACGAGCAGTACTTC
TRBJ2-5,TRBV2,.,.,CASSRTPLNF,TGTGCCAGCAGTCGGACTCCCCTGAACTTC
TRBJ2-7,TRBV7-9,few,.,CASSSGTVTYEQYF,TGTGCCAGCAGCTCCGGGACCGTTACCTACGAGCAGTACTTC
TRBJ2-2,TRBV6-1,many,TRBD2,CASSEDLAGAGELFF,TGTGCCAGCAGTGAAGATCTAGCGGGAGCCGGGGAGCTGTTTTTT
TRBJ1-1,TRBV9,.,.,CASSVGSGWTEAFF,TGTGCCAGCAGCGTAGGGTCCGGGTGGACTGAAGCTTTCTTT
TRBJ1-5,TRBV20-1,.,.,CSARTVYSNQPQHF,TGCAGTGCTAGAACAGTTTATAGCAATCAGCCCCAGCATTTT
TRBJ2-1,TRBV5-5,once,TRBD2,CASSLVFGLAGVGEQFF,TGTGCCAGCAGCTTGGTGTTCGGACTAGCGGGAGTGGGTGAGCAGTTCTTC
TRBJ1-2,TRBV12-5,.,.,CASGLAGGRLYGYTF,TGTGCTAGTGGTTTGGCGGGGGGGAGACTCTATGGCTACACCTTC
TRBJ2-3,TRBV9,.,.,CASRRFSGADTQYF,TGTGCCTCTCGACGATTCTCTGGAGCAGATACGCAGTATTTT
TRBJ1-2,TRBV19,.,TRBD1,CASRITGGESGYTF,TGTGCCAGTCGGATCACAGGGGGCGAATCGGGCTACACCTTC
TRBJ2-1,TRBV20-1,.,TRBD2,CSAPGSSGPNEQFF,TGCAGTGCCCCAGGGTCTAGCGGACCGAATGAGCAGTTCTTC
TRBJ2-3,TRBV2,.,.,CASRAGSMQYF,TGTGCCAGCAGAGCTGGGAGTATGCAGTATTTT